This TCR beta chain was recorded in a study of T cells in Graves' hyperthyroidism and ophthalmopathy. TCR beta CDR3 regions were amplified from RNA transcripts. RT-PCR in the first round (using the HTBI primer set) targeted the TCR CDR3. In TCRdb, the multiplex PCR reads were re-called with MiXCR into one record per CDR3 protein. In the table there are 300,000 to 450,000 distinct CDR3 sequences, 25% of which are singletons. Participants, patients aged 18 to 65, had newly diagnosed hyperthyroidism with a duration under 2 months. Of note for this clonotype: Its cognate antigen is unknown.

Study outcomes and limitations: Ophthalmopathy could be told apart from stable hyperthyroidism with a 13 V-J model. With a median lead of approximately six months before onset, the model predicted ophthalmopathy. In the blood, most expanded thyroid clonotypes above 0.001 appeared as well.

This clonotype originated in a man aged 50-60 years with Graves' hyperthyroidism. Sequenced sample: blood.

The CDR3 is CATSGDRGGYTF. In DNA, the CDR3 is TGTGCCACCAGTGGGGACAGGGGAGGCTACACCTTC. J is TRBJ1-2 and V is TRBV24-1; 10 positions agree with TRBD1. Trimming took 5 bases from V and 8 from J; bases not matched to a gene: 1. The CDR3 extends over 12 amino acids. Germline V lookup: CDR1 KGHDR, CDR2 SFDVKD.